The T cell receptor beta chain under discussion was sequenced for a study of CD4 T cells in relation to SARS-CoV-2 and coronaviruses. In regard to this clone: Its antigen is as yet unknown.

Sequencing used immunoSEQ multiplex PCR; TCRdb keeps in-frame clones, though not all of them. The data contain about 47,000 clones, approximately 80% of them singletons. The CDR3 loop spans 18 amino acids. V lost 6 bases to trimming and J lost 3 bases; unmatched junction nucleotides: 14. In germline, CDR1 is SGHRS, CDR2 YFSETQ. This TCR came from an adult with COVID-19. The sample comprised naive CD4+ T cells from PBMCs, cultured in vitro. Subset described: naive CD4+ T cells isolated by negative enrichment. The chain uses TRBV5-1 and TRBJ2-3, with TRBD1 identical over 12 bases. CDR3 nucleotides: TGCGCCAGCACCCCGAGACCTCCGGGACAGGGGGCAACAGATACGCAGTATTTT. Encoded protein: CASTPRPPGQGATDTQYF.